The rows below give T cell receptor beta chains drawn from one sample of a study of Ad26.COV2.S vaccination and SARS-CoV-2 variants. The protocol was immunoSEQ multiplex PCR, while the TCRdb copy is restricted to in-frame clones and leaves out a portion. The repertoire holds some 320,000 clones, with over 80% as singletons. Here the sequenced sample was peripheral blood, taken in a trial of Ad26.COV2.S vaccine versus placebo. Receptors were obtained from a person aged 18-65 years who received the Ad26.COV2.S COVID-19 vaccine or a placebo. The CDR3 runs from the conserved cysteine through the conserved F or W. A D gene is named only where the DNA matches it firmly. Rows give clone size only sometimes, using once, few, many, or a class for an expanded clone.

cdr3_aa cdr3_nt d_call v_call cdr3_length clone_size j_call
CASSFSAASSYNSPLHF TGTGCCAGCAGTTTTTCGGCAGCTAGCTCCTATAATTCACCCCTCCACTTT . TRBV27 17 . TRBJ1-6
CASSPLSHSYEQYF TGTGCCAGCAGTCCGCTCTCCCACTCCTACGAGCAGTACTTC . TRBV27 14 . TRBJ2-7
CASSAGTSGGLSTDTQYF TGTGCCAGCAGCGCCGGGACTAGCGGGGGGCTGAGCACAGATACGCAGTATTTT TRBD2 TRBV5-4 18 . TRBJ2-3
CATSSETVSYEQYF TGTGCCACCAGCAGCGAGACAGTCTCCTACGAGCAGTACTTC . TRBV15 14 . TRBJ2-7
CASSVRGTGNTEAFF TGTGCCAGCAGCGTCAGGGGAACAGGAAACACTGAAGCTTTCTTT . TRBV7-2 15 . TRBJ1-1
CASIPGRDGEQYF TGTGCCAGCATTCCAGGGCGAGATGGCGAGCAGTACTTC . TRBV28 13 . TRBJ2-7
CASSRSQGSPGYTF TGCGCCAGCAGCAGAAGTCAGGGGTCTCCTGGCTACACCTTC . TRBV5-1 14 . TRBJ1-2
CASSEYRGRTGELFF TGTGCCAGCAGTGAATACAGGGGGCGAACCGGGGAGCTGTTTTTT TRBD1 TRBV6-1 15 . TRBJ2-2
CASSLDRWRGGTGELFF TGTGCCAGCAGCTTAGATCGCTGGCGGGGGGGCACCGGGGAGCTGTTTTTT TRBD2 TRBV11-2 17 . TRBJ2-2
CASSLRRRQGKGNTEAFF TGTGCCAGCTCACTTCGGAGACGACAGGGCAAGGGGAACACTGAAGCTTTCTTT TRBD1 TRBV18 18 few TRBJ1-1
CATSRTTGDLTDTQYF TGTGCCACCAGCAGAACTACCGGGGACCTCACAGATACGCAGTATTTT . TRBV15 16 . TRBJ2-3
CASSSDPASGELFF TGTGCTAGCAGCTCAGATCCGGCCTCCGGGGAGCTGTTTTTT . TRBV7-7 14 . TRBJ2-2